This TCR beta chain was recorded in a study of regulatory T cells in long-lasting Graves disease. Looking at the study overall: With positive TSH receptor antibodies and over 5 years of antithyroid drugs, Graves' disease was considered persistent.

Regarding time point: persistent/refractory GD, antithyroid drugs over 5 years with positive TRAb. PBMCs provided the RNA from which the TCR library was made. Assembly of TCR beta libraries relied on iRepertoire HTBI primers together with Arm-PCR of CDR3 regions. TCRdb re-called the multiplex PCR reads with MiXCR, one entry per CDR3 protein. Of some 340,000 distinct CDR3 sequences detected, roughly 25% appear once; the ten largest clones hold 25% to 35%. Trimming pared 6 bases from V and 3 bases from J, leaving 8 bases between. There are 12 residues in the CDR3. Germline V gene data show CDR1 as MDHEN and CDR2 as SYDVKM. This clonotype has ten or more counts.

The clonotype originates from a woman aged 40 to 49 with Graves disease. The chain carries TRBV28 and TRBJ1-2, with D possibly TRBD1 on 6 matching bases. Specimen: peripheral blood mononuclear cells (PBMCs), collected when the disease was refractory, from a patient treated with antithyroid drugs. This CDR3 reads CASSRGDYGYTF. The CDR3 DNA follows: TGTGCCAGCAGCAGGGGTGACTATGGCTACACCTTC.